Below, 14 T cell receptor beta chains from the same sample are listed, as sequenced in a study of memory CD4+ T cells and cytomegalovirus serostatus. Clones were sequenced by immunoSEQ multiplex PCR, and TCRdb holds only the in-frame ones, with some missing. The table has 45,000 to 70,000 clones, roughly 85% seen once. Single viable CD3+CD4+CD8-CD45RO+ cells were sorted as the memory CD4+ T cells. Sequencing was carried out using memory CD4+ T cells from blood. The receptors shown here come from an adult in good health and CMV-seronegative. Some clones in this sample may be carry-over from other donors' samples.

The gene calls are TRBV7-2 and TRBJ1-2, with 8 bases identical to TRBD1. V was clipped by 4 bases and J by 7 bases; unmatched bases: 8. Germline values: CDR1 SGHTA, CDR2 FQGNSA. The CDR3 consists of 14 residues. CDR3 loop: CASSSSGGKGGYTF. The DNA of the CDR3 is TGTGCCAGCAGCTCCTCAGGGGGCAAGGGTGGCTACACCTTC.

The sample holds one count of this clone. The V and J genes are TRBV28 and TRBJ2-2; D might be TRBD2 (6 bases). Trimming left V 8 bases short and J 4 bases short, with 11 bases between. The CDR3 contains 13 residues. Germline V gene lookup returns CDR1 MDHEN and CDR2 SYDVKM. CDR3 nucleotides: TGTGCCAGCGGAGCGGGCCGCACCGGGGAGCTGTTTTTT. The encoded protein is CASGAGRTGELFF.

This chain links TRBV28 with TRBJ1-2, with D maybe TRBD1 (5 bases). This CDR3 is 13 amino acids long. From germline, CDR1 is MDHEN and CDR2 SYDVKM. V lost 6 bases and J 5 bases, leaving 13 bases between the germline ends. Here the CDR3 DNA reads TGTGCCAGCAGACGGGACCTGGGGTATGGCTACACCTTC. It codes for CASRRDLGYGYTF.

This clone is a singleton in its sample. The genes are TRBV27 and TRBJ2-3; D may be TRBD1 or TRBD2 (5 bases each). Germline CDR1 reads MNHEY; CDR2 reads SMNVEV (reference sequence). V lost 5 bases and J lost 0, with 18 bases in between. This CDR3 contains 17 residues. The CDR3 coding sequence is TGTGCCAGCAGTCTGGCCGGGGCCCGGTATAGCACAGATACGCAGTATTTT. It translates to CASSLAGARYSTDTQYF.

This clone is a singleton in its sample. The rearrangement links TRBV4-3 to TRBJ2-2; the match to TRBD2 covers 9 bases. The CDR3 covers 18 residues. The germline gives CDR1 LGHNA, CDR2 YSLEER. Trimming at V came to 0 bases and at J to 6 bases, leaving 11 bases not matched to a gene. The CDR3 protein is CASSQDHSGGRAPGELFF. As DNA, the CDR3 is TGCGCCAGCAGCCAAGACCACTCGGGCGGGAGGGCGCCCGGGGAGCTGTTTTTT.

This clone showed up just a few times. V gene TRBV19 combines with J gene TRBJ1-5; maybe TRBD1 (5 bases). Per the germline V gene, CDR1 is LNHDA and CDR2 is SQIVND (reference sequence). V gave up 10 bases and J gave up 4 bases, with 14 bases separating them. This CDR3 is built from 13 residues. In DNA form, the CDR3 reads TGTGCCACCACCTTGACAGCTAATCAGCCCCAGCATTTT. Translated: CATTLTANQPQHF.

The chain has TRBV15 and TRBJ2-2; TRBD2 might be the D (6 bases). The CDR3 consists of 14 residues. Germline V gene sequence: CDR1 LNHNV, CDR2 YYDKDF (reference sequence). The germline V and J ends were trimmed by 3 bases and 7 bases, with 12 bases remaining between them. CDR3 amino acids: CATSRQRASGELFF. DNA of the CDR3: TGTGCCACCAGCAGGCAGCGGGCGAGCGGGGAGCTGTTTTTT.

This chain links TRBV9 with TRBJ2-7, with D possibly called TRBD1 or TRBD2 (5 bases each). CDR1 is SGDLS, CDR2 YYNGEE, per germline. Trimming took 0 bases from V and 5 from J, leaving 15 bases between them. The CDR3 totals 15 residues. CDR3 nucleotides: TGTGCCAGCAGCGTAGACGAGGGGCCGGTGGACGAGCAGTACTTC. Translating it yields CASSVDEGPVDEQYF.

The rearrangement joins TRBV11-2 to TRBJ2-3; weak D call: TRBD1 (6 bases). V was cut by 4 bases and J by 1 base, with 12 bases left in between. The CDR3 is 15 amino acids. CDR1 is SGHAT and CDR2 is FQNNGV in the germline V gene. In DNA, the CDR3 is TGTGCCAGCAGCTCCAACAGGGTGGGCACAGATACGCAGTATTTT. Protein product: CASSSNRVGTDTQYF. Full variable domain (remainder filled in from reference TRBV11-2 and TRBJ2-3): EAGVAQSPRYKIIEKRQSVAFWCNPISGHATLYWYQQILGQGPKLLIQFQNNGVVDDSQLPKDRFSAERLKGVDSTLKIQPAKLEDSAVYLCASSSNRVGTDTQYFGPGTRLTVL.

This chain uses TRBV5-1 with TRBJ2-4; the match to TRBD2 covers 8 bases. V gave up 6 bases and J gave up 6 bases; unmatched junction bases: 5. Per the germline V gene, CDR1 is SGHRS and CDR2 is YFSETQ. The CDR3 runs to 13 residues. Written as DNA, the CDR3 is TGCGCCAGCACAGTCGGGGGGGGAAACATTCAGTACTTC. It encodes CASTVGGGNIQYF.

This clone was seen more than once but under ten times. Likely a read error: the CDR3 ends without its conserved phenylalanine or tryptophan. This chain connects TRBV6-4 to TRBJ1-1; perhaps TRBD1 as D (5 bases). Looked up from germline, CDR1 is MRHNA and CDR2 is SNTAGT. This CDR3 is 13 amino acids long. V was trimmed by 3 bases and J by 4 bases, leaving 9 bases between them. CDR3 DNA sequence: TGTGCCAGCAGTGATCAGAGGGGCACTGAAGCTTTCCTT. Its protein product is CASSDQRGTEAFL.

V gene TRBV18 combines with J gene TRBJ1-1; D gene ambiguous. Germline CDR1 and CDR2: KGHSH and LQKENI. Trimming removed 1 base from V and 8 bases from J, with 11 bases in between. This CDR3 has 13 amino acids. This CDR3 reads CASSPQTSGEAFF. CDR3 in DNA: TGTGCCAGCTCACCACAGACGTCCGGAGAAGCTTTCTTT.

The CDR3 DNA sequence: TGTGCCATCTCTGGGGTACGGGAGGGCCGACGGACCGGGGCCAACGTCCTGACTTTC. Its translation: CAISGVREGRRTGANVLTF. The chain joins TRBV5-4 to TRBJ2-6; 8 nucleotides agree with TRBD2. This CDR3 comprises 19 residues. With 9 bases clipped from V and 4 bases from J, the junction kept 21 bases outside the gene matches. Germline V CDR1 and CDR2: SGHNT, YYREEE (reference sequence).

This sequence joins TRBV4-2 and TRBJ2-3, with 8 bases lining up with TRBD2. This CDR3 contains 19 residues. V was clipped by 3 bases and J by 0 bases; unmatched bases: 14. CDR1 is LGHNA and CDR2 is YNFKEQ in the germline V gene. CDR3 loop: CASSQGTSGYSSSTDTQYF. The CDR3 bases are TGTGCCAGCAGCCAGGGAACTAGCGGATACAGCTCTAGCACAGATACGCAGTATTTT.